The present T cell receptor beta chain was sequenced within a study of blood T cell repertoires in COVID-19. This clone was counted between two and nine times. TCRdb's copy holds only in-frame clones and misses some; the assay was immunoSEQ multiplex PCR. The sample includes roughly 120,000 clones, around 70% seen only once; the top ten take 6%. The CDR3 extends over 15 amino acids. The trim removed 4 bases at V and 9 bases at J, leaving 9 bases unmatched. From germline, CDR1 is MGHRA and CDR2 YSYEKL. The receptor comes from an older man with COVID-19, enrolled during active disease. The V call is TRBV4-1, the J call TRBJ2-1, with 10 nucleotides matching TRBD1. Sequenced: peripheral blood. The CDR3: CASSLWTGGGGEQFF. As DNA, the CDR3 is TGCGCCAGCAGCCTATGGACAGGGGGAGGCGGTGAGCAGTTCTTC.